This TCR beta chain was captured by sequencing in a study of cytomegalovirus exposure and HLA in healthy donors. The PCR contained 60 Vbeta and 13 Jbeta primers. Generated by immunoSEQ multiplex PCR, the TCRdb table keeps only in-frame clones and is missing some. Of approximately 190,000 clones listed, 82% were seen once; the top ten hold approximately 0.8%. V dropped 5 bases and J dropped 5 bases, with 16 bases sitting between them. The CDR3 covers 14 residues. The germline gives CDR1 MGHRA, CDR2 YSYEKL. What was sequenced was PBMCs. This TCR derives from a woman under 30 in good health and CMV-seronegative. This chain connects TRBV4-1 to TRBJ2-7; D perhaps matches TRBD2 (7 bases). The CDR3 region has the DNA TGCGCCAGCAGCTACGGGGGGCCGGGCAACGAGCAGTACTTC. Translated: CASSYGGPGNEQYF.